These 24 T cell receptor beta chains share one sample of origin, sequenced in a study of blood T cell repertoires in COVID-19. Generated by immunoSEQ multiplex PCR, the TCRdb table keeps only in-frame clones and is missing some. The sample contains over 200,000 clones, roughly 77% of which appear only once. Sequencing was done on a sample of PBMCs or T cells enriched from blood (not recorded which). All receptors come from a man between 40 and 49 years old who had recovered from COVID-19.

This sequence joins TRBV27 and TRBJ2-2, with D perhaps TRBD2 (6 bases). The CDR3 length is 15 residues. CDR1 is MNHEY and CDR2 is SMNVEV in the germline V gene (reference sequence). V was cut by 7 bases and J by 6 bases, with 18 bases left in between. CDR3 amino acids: CASNLYLGGPGELFF. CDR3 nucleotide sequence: TGTGCCAGCAACTTATATCTCGGGGGTCCCGGGGAGCTGTTTTTT.

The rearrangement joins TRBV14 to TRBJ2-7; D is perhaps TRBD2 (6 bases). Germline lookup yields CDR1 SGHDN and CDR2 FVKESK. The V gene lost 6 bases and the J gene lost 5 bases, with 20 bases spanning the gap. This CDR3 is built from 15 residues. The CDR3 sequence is CASSNRGILAHEQYF. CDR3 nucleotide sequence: TGTGCCAGCAGTAATCGGGGGATACTTGCCCACGAGCAGTACTTC.

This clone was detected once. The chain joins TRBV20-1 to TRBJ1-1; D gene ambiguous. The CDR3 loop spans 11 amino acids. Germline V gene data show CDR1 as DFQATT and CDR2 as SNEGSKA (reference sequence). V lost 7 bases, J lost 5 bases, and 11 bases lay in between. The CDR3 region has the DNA TGCAGTGTCAGAGGCGGGACTGAAGCTTTCTTT. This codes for CSVRGGTEAFF.

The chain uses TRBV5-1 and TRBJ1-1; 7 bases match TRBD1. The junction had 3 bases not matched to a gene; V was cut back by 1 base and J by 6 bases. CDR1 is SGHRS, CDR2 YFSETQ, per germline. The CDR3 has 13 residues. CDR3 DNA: TGCGCCAGCAGCTTGTCGGGACAGCCTGAAGCTTTCTTT. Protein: CASSLSGQPEAFF.

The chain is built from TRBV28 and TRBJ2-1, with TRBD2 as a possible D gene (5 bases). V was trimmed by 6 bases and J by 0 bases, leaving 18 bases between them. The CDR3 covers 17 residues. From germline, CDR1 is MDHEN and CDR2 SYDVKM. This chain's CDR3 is CASSSARGLSSYNEQFF. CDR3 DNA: TGTGCCAGCAGCTCCGCCCGAGGACTCAGCTCCTACAATGAGCAGTTCTTC.

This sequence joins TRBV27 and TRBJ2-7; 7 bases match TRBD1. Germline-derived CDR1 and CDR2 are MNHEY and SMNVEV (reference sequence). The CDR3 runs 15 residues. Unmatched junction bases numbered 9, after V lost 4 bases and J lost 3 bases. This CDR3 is CASSSSPTGVYEQYF. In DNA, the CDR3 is TGTGCCAGCAGTTCCTCCCCCACAGGGGTCTACGAGCAGTACTTC.

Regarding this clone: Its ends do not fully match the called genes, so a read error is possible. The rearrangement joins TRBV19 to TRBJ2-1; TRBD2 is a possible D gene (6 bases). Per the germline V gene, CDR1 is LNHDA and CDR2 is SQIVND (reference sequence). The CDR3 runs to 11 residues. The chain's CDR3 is CASTRAGRKVF. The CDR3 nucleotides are TGTGCCAGTACGAGGGCGGGAAGGAAGGTCTTC.

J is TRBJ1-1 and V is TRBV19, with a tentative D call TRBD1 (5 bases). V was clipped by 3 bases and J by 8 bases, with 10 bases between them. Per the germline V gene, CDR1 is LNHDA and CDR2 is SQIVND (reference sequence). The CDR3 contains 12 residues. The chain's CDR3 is CASSIGRVEAFF. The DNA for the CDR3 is TGTGCCAGTAGTATTGGCAGGGTGGAAGCTTTCTTT.

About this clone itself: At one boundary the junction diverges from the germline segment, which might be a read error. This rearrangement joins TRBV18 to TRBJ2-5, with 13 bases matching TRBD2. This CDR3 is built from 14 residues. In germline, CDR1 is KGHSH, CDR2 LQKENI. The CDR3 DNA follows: TGTGCCAGCTCGGTCGGACTAGCGGGAGAGGGGCTAAACTTC. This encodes CASSVGLAGEGLNF.

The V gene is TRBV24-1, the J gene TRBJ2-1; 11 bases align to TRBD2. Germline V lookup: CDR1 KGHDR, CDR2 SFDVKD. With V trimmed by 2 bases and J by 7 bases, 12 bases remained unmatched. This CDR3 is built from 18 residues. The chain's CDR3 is CATSDSSLTSGGRNEQFF. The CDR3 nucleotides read TGTGCCACCAGTGATTCCTCCCTTACTAGCGGGGGCCGTAATGAGCAGTTCTTC.

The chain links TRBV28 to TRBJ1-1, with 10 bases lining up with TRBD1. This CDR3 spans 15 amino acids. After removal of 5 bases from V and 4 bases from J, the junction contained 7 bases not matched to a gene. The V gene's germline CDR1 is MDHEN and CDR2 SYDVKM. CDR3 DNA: TGTGCCAGCAGTCCTAGACAGGGGGCGATCACTGAAGCTTTCTTT. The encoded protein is CASSPRQGAITEAFF.

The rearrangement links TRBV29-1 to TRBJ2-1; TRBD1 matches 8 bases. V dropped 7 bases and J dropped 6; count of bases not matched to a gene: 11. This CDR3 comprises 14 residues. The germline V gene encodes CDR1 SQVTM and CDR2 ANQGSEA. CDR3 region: CSASGQGLFNEQFF. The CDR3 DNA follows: TGCAGCGCGTCCGGACAGGGTCTTTTCAATGAGCAGTTCTTC.

CDR3 region: CASSPRTDLNYGYTF. In DNA form, the CDR3 reads TGTGCCAGCAGCCCCCGGACAGACCTTAACTATGGCTACACCTTC. V and J are TRBV3-1 (or the pseudogene TRBV3-2) and TRBJ1-2; D possibly corresponds to TRBD1 (6 bases). Germline V lookup: CDR1 LGHDT, CDR2 YNNKEL (reference sequence). CDR3 length equals 15 residues. V lost 4 bases to trimming and J lost 1 base, with 13 bases between them.

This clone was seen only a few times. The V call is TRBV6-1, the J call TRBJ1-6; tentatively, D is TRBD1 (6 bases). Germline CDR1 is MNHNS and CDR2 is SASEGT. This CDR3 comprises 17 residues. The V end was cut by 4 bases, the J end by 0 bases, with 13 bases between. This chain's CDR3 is CASSARTELSYNSPLHF. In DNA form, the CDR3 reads TGTGCCAGCAGTGCACGGACAGAGCTCTCCTATAATTCACCCCTCCACTTT.

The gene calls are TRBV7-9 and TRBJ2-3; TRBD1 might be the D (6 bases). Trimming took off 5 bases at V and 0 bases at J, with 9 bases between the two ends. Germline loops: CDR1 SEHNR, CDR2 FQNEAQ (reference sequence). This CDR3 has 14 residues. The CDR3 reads CASSRGQSTDTQYF. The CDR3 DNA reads TGTGCCAGCAGCCGAGGACAGAGCACAGATACGCAGTATTTT.

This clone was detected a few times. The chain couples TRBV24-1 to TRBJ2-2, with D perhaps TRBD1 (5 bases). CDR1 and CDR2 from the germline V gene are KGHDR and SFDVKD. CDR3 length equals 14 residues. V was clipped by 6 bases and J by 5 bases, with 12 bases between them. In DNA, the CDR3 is TGTGCCACCAGTACGCCAGGGCAAACCGGGGAGCTGTTTTTT. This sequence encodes CATSTPGQTGELFF.

CDR3 amino acids: CASSPPGGGRASGEQYF. DNA for the CDR3: TGTGCCAGCAGCCCACCGGGGGGCGGGAGGGCCTCGGGCGAGCAGTACTTC. The chain combines TRBV11-2 with TRBJ2-7, with TRBD2 matching over 9 bases. The length of the CDR3 is 17 residues. V gave up 5 bases and J gave up 6 bases; unmatched junction bases: 17. The germline gives CDR1 SGHAT, CDR2 FQNNGV.

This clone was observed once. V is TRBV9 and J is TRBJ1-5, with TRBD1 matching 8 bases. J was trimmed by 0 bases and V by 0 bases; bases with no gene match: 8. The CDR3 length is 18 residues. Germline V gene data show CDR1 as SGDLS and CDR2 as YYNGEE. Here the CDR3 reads CASSVDDRGGYSNQPQHF. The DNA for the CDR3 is TGTGCCAGCAGCGTAGACGACAGGGGTGGATATAGCAATCAGCCCCAGCATTTT.

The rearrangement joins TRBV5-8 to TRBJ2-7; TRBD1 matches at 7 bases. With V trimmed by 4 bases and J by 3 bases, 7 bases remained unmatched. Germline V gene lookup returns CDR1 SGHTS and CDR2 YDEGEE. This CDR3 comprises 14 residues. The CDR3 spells CASSRYRGNYEQYF. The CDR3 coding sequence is TGTGCCAGCAGCCGGTACAGGGGCAACTACGAGCAGTACTTC.

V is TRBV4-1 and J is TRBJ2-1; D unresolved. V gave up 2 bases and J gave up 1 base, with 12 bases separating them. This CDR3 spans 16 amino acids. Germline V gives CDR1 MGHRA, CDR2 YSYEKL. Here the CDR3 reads CASSQLDLISYNEQFF. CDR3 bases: TGCGCCAGCAGCCAACTAGACTTGATTTCCTACAATGAGCAGTTCTTC.

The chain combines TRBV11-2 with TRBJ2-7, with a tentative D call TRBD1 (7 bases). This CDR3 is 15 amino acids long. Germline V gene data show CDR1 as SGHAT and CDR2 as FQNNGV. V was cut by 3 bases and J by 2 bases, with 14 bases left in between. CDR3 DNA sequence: TGTGCCAGCAGCTTTAGCTCAGGGGGGCCCTACGAGCAGTACTTC. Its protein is CASSFSSGGPYEQYF.

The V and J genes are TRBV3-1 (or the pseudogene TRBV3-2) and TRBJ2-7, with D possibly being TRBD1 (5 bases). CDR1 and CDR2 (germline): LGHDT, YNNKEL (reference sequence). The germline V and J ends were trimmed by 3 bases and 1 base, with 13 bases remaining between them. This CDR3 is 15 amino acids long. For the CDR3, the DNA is TGTGCCAGCAGCCATCAGGGTGTTGGATCCTACGAGCAGTACTTC. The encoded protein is CASSHQGVGSYEQYF.

The CDR3 protein is CASSLNYNEQFF. CDR3 coding DNA: TGTGCCAGCAGCCTTAACTACAATGAGCAGTTCTTC. The gene calls are TRBV3-1 (or the pseudogene TRBV3-2) and TRBJ2-1; D ambiguous. Germline loops: CDR1 LGHDT, CDR2 YNNKEL (reference sequence). This CDR3 is built from 12 residues. The V gene lost 4 bases and the J gene lost 3 bases, with 4 bases spanning the gap.

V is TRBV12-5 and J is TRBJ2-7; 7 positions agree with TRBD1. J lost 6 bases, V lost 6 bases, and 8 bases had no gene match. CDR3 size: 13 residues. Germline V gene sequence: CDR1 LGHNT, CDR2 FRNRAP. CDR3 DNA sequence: TGTGCTAGTGGCCAAGGGACAGCCACCGAGCAGTACTTC. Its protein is CASGQGTATEQYF.